This T cell receptor beta chain was observed in a study of blood T cell repertoires in COVID-19. Overall study: PBMCs, B-cell-depleted T cells, or T cells were the source of the cDNA or gDNA that made up the material.

In the study's own analysis: Cell counts per sample came from amplifying reference gene primers. The data were produced by immunoSEQ multiplex PCR, yet TCRdb's version contains in-frame clones alone and is incomplete. The DNA gave D and trimming, while V, J and clone size come from that table. The repertoire includes 40,000 to 65,000 clones, 78% of them detected once, and approximately 15% sits in the top ten. A few counts support this clone. What was sequenced was peripheral blood. The clonotype was recovered from a human donor with active or convalescent COVID-19. The donor label of this sample is uncertain.

Written as DNA, the CDR3 is TGTGCCAGTTCTCAGGTCAAATCACCCCTCCACTTT. Translated: CASSQVKSPLHF. The V and J genes are TRBV19 and TRBJ1-6; D is uncertain. The CDR3 contains 12 residues. Per the germline V gene, CDR1 is LNHDA and CDR2 is SQIVND (reference sequence). V was shortened by 8 bases and J by 10 bases, with 12 bases between the two germline ends.